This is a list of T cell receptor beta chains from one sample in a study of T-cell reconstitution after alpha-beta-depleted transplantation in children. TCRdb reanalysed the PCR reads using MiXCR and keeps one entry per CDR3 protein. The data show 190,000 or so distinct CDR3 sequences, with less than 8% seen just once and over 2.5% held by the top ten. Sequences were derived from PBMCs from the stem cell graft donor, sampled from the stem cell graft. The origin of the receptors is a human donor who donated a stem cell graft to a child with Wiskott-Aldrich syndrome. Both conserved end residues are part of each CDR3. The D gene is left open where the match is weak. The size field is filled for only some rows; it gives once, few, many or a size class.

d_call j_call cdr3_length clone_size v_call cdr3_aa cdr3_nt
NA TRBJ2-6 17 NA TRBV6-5 CASSSAGWVPGANVLTF TGTGCCAGCAGTTCGGCGGGATGGGTCCCTGGGGCCAACGTCCTGACTTTC
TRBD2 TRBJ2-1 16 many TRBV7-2 CASSTKREGYKYEQFF TGTGCCAGCAGCACCAAGCGGGAGGGGTATAAGTATGAGCAGTTCTTC
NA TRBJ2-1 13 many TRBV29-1 CSVEVPPDNEQFF TGCAGCGTTGAGGTTCCCCCCGACAATGAGCAGTTCTTC
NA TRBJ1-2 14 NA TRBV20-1 CSATPTGHGNGYTF TGCAGTGCAACCCCCACGGGCCACGGGAATGGCTACACCTTC
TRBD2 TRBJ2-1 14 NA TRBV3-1 CASSQRGLAPEQFF TGTGCCAGCAGCCAAAGAGGACTAGCGCCTGAGCAGTTCTTC
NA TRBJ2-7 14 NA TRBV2 CASADYGSAYEQYF TGTGCCTCAGCAGATTACGGTTCGGCCTACGAGCAGTACTTC
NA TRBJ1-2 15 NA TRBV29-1 CSVEDEGILSYGYTF TGCAGCGTTGAAGATGAGGGGATATTGAGCTATGGCTACACCTTC
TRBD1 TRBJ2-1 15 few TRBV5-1 CASENRDRGRDEQFF TGCGCCAGCGAAAACCGGGACAGGGGACGAGATGAGCAGTTCTTC
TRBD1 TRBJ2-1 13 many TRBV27 CASSLSYRTGEFF TGTGCCAGCAGTTTATCGTATCGGACAGGGGAGTTCTTC
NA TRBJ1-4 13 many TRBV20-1 CSATHSLSQKLFF TGCAGTGCTACTCACAGTTTATCCCAAAAACTGTTTTTT
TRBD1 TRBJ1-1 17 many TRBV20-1 CSARDGGRQGARTEAFF TGCAGTGCTAGAGATGGAGGGAGACAGGGGGCGCGAACTGAAGCTTTCTTT
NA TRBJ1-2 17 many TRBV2 CASSEALPEGGSYGYTF TGTGCCAGCAGTGAAGCGCTTCCGGAGGGGGGATCCTATGGCTACACCTTC
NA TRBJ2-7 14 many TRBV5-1 CASSLAAGSYEQYF TGCGCCAGCAGCTTGGCCGCAGGTTCCTACGAGCAGTACTTC
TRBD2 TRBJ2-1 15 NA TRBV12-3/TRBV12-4 CASSPGLALFDEQFF TGTGCCAGCAGTCCGGGACTAGCCCTATTCGATGAGCAGTTCTTC
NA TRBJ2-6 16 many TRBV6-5 CASSYSGISGANVLTF TGTGCCAGCAGTTACTCGGGAATCTCTGGGGCCAACGTCCTGACTTTC
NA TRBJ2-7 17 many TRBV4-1 CASSQVYNPGYSYEQYF TGCGCCAGCAGCCAAGTTTATAACCCAGGATATTCCTACGAGCAGTACTTC
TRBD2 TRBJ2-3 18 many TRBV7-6 CASSFGTSGRPSTDTQYF TGTGCCAGCAGCTTTGGGACTAGCGGGAGGCCAAGCACAGATACGCAGTATTTT
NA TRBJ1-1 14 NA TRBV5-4 CASSLVDGYTEAFF TGTGCCAGCAGCCTGGTTGACGGCTACACTGAAGCTTTCTTT
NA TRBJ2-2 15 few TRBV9 CASSVSGGYTGELFF TGTGCCAGCAGCGTAAGTGGGGGGTACACCGGGGAGCTGTTTTTT
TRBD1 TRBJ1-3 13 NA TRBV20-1 CSARQGERNTIYF TGCAGTGCGCGACAGGGGGAAAGAAACACCATATATTTT
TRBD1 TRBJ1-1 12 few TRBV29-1 CSAGTGNTEAFF TGCAGCGCCGGGACAGGGAACACTGAAGCTTTCTTT
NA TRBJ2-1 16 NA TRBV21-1 CASSKVPSGTYNEQFF TGTGCCAGCAGCAAAGTGCCTAGCGGGACTTACAATGAGCAGTTCTTC
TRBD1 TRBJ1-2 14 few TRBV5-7 CASSWGQGNYGYTF TGTGCCAGCAGCTGGGGACAGGGGAACTATGGCTACACCTTC
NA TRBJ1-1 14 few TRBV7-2 CASSPPARQEEAFF TGTGCCAGCAGCCCCCCCGCACGACAGGAAGAAGCTTTCTTT
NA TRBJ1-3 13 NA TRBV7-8 CASSLEPLNTIYF TGTGCCAGCAGCTTAGAGCCCCTAAACACCATATATTTT
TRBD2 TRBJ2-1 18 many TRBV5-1 CASSPGLAGGRSYNEQFF TGCGCCAGCAGTCCCGGACTAGCGGGAGGCCGCTCCTACAATGAGCAGTTCTTC
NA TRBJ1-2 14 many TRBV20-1 CSARRTGKRGGYTF TGCAGTGCTAGACGAACAGGGAAACGTGGTGGCTACACCTTC
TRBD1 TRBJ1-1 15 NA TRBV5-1 CASSLQGVMNTEAFF TGCGCCAGCAGCTTACAGGGGGTCATGAACACTGAAGCTTTCTTT
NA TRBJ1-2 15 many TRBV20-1 CSARRKQGSTWRYTF TGCAGTGCTAGGCGCAAACAGGGCTCGACGTGGCGCTACACCTTC
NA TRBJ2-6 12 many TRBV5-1 CASSWGQDVLTF TGCGCCAGCAGCTGGGGGCAGGACGTCCTGACTTTC
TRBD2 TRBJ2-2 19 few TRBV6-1 CASSPLTPGLARNTGELFF TGTGCCAGCAGTCCCCTAACCCCGGGACTAGCGAGAAACACCGGGGAGCTGTTTTTT
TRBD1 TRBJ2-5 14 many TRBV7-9 CASSSRQGGETQYF TGTGCCAGCAGCTCGAGACAGGGGGGAGAGACCCAGTACTTC
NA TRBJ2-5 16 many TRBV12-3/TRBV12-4 CASSSSPGRAQETQYF TGTGCCAGCAGTTCGTCCCCGGGCAGGGCCCAAGAGACCCAGTACTTC
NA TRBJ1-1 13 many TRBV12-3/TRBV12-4 CASSLGSLAEAFF TGTGCCAGCAGTTTAGGGAGCTTGGCTGAAGCTTTCTTT